The 6 T cell receptor beta chains presented below share a single source sample, sequenced in a study of OX40 agonist ivuxolimab in advanced cancers. Repertoires were generated with immunoSEQ multiplex PCR, while TCRdb's copy carries only in-frame clones and drops some. The sample lists approximately 46,000 clones, roughly four fifths occurring once. The sample consisted of CD4+ or CD8+ T cells sorted from blood, taken in a trial of the OX40 agonist ivuxolimab. These receptors all come from an adult with an advanced solid tumor such as melanoma, head and neck, liver or kidney cancer.

V is TRBV5-1 and J is TRBJ1-6; D may be TRBD1 (5 bases). CDR1 is SGHRS, CDR2 YFSETQ, per germline. The CDR3 spans 14 residues. The germline V and J ends were trimmed by 5 bases and 10 bases, with 16 bases remaining between them. The CDR3 DNA reads as TGCGCCAGCAGGCTCGAGGGGAATTGGTCACCCCTCCACTTT. Translating it yields CASRLEGNWSPLHF.

V and J are TRBV9 and TRBJ2-1; perhaps D is TRBD1 or TRBD2 (6 bases each). Germline assignment: CDR1 SGDLS and CDR2 YYNGEE. The CDR3 totals 12 residues. Trimming left V 0 bases short and J 14 bases short, with 12 bases between. CDR3 amino acids: CASSVEGGNEFF. The CDR3 DNA is TGTGCCAGCAGCGTAGAAGGGGGGAATGAGTTCTTC.

The rearrangement uses TRBV7-9 and TRBJ1-1; D ambiguous. Germline CDR1 and CDR2: SEHNR and FQNEAQ (reference sequence). V dropped 3 bases and J dropped 0 bases, with 8 bases sitting between them. CDR3 length equals 14 residues. The CDR3 region has the DNA TGTGCCAGCAGCTTGTACGCTGTGAACACTGAAGCTTTCTTT. This translates into CASSLYAVNTEAFF.

This chain links TRBV4-2 with TRBJ2-4; TRBD2 is a possible D gene (7 bases). This CDR3 region has 15 residues. V lost 2 bases and J lost 9, with 17 bases in between. The germline V gene encodes CDR1 LGHNA and CDR2 YNFKEQ. The DNA of the CDR3 is TGTGCCAGCAGCCAAATCTCCCCGGGGGGCAGCATTCAGTACTTC. It specifies CASSQISPGGSIQYF.

The chain combines TRBV19 with TRBJ2-1; 12 nucleotides agree with TRBD2. There are 15 residues in the CDR3. Germline V lookup: CDR1 LNHDA, CDR2 SQIVND (reference sequence). Losses at the gene ends were 5 bases for V and 9 bases for J; bases not matched to a gene: 8. This CDR3 reads CASSQSSGGGGEQFF. In nucleotides, the CDR3 is TGTGCCAGTAGTCAATCTAGCGGGGGGGGAGGTGAGCAGTTCTTC.

The chain carries TRBV5-1 and TRBJ1-1; TRBD1 agrees at 7 bases. The CDR3 runs to 15 residues. V was clipped by 2 bases and J by 7 bases; unmatched bases: 11. Germline values: CDR1 SGHRS, CDR2 YFSETQ. CDR3 protein: CASSFRQGMKSEAFF. DNA of the CDR3: TGCGCCAGCAGCTTCCGACAGGGTATGAAGAGTGAAGCTTTCTTT. The variable domain in full, completed from reference TRBV5-1 and TRBJ1-1, reads KAGVTQTPRYLIKTRGQQVTLSCSPISGHRSVSWYQQTPGQGLQFLFEYFSETQRNKGNFPGRFSGRQFSNSRSEMNVSTLELGDSALYLCASSFRQGMKSEAFFGQGTRLTVV.